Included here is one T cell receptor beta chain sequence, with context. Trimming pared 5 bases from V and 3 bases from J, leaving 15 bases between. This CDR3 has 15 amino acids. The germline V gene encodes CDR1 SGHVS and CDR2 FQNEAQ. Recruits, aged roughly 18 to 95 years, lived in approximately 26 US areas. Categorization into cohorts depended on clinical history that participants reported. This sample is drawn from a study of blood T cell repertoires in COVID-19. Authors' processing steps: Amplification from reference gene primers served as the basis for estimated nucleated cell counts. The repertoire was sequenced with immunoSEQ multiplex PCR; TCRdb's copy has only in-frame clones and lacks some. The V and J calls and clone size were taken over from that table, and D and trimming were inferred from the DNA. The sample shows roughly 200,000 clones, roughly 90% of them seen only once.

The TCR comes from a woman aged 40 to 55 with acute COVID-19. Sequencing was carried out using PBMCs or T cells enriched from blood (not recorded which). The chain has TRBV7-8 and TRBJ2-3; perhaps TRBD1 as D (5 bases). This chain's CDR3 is CASSTPQGRTDTQYF. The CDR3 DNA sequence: TGTGCCAGCAGCACCCCCCAGGGAAGGACAGATACGCAGTATTTT. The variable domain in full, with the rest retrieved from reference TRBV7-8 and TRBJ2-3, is GAGVSQSPRYKVAKRGQDVALRCDPISGHVSLFWYQQALGQGPEFLTYFQNEAQLDKSGLPSDRFFAERPEGSVSTLKIQRTQQEDSAVYLCASSTPQGRTDTQYFGPGTRLTVL.